One sample yielded the 22 T cell receptor beta chains listed below, sequenced in a study of early stage breast cancer tumors. Generated by immunoSEQ multiplex PCR, the TCRdb table keeps only in-frame clones and is missing some. There are approximately 70,000 clones in the sample; 65% to 85% occur only once, and 4.7% lies in the top ten. The sample consisted of blood. These receptors came from a person aged 35-50 years with breast cancer.

In this sample, this clone turned up once. This chain links TRBV6-5 with TRBJ2-7, with a tentative D call TRBD2 (6 bases). V lost 0 bases to trimming and J lost 2 bases, with 8 bases between them. The CDR3 covers 14 residues. Germline values: CDR1 MNHEY, CDR2 SVGAGI. In nucleotides, the CDR3 is TGTGCCAGCAGTTACTCGGCTAGCGCCTACGAGCAGTACTTC. Translated: CASSYSASAYEQYF.

The chain employs TRBV4-2 and TRBJ2-4, with D uncertain. The CDR3 loop spans 16 amino acids. The germline V gene has CDR1 LGHNA and CDR2 YNFKEQ. Trimming stripped 2 bases from V and 6 bases from J, with 17 bases between. This CDR3 is CASSQSLVTIGNIQYF. The CDR3 region has the DNA TGTGCCAGCAGCCAAAGTCTAGTCACAATAGGAAACATTCAGTACTTC.

The CDR3 region is CASSQPGRGIKTEQYF. The CDR3 nucleotides read TGCGCCAGCAGCCAACCAGGACGCGGGATTAAGACCGAGCAGTACTTC. This rearrangement joins TRBV4-1 to TRBJ2-7; a possible D gene is TRBD2 (6 bases). V was cut by 2 bases and J by 6 bases, with 20 bases left in between. Germline assignment: CDR1 MGHRA and CDR2 YSYEKL. The CDR3 is 16 amino acids.

The chain recombines TRBV6-5 with TRBJ1-2, with 7 bases identical to TRBD1. Germline values: CDR1 MNHEY, CDR2 SVGAGI. The CDR3 runs 15 residues. J was trimmed by 7 bases and V by 5 bases; bases with no gene match: 13. The chain's CDR3 is CASSNSETGRRGYTF. The CDR3 DNA reads TGTGCCAGCAGTAATTCTGAGACAGGGAGACGTGGCTACACCTTC.

Only a few counts were recorded for this clone. V is TRBV6-5 and J is TRBJ2-7, with 10 bases matching TRBD2. The CDR3 has 14 amino acids. Germline V gene data show CDR1 as MNHEY and CDR2 as SVGAGI. Germline trimming cut 2 bases from V and 4 bases from J; bases unmatched to any gene: 2. DNA of the CDR3: TGTGCCAGCAGTTACGTAGCGGGAGGTTACGAGCAGTACTTC. It is translated as CASSYVAGGYEQYF.

As concerns this clone: One end of the junction does not line up with germline, which may come from a read error. CDR3 region: CASRAGGTGELFF. The CDR3 DNA reads as TGTGCTAGCAGGGCAGGGGGCACCGGGGAGCTGTTTTTT. The genes are TRBV7-7 and TRBJ2-2, with TRBD1 matching over 7 bases. The CDR3 has 13 residues. Looked up from germline, CDR1 is SSHAT and CDR2 is FNYEAQ (reference sequence).

The chain couples TRBV11-2 to TRBJ1-1; D remains ambiguous. Deletions cut 3 bases from V and 12 bases from J, with 17 bases between. Germline CDR1 and CDR2: SGHAT and FQNNGV. The CDR3 runs to 13 residues. The chain's CDR3 is CASSLDGVGSSFF. The DNA of the CDR3 is TGTGCCAGCAGCTTGGACGGAGTAGGATCATCTTTCTTT.

The gene calls are TRBV7-2 and TRBJ1-1; no clear D. Trimming left V 6 bases short and J 3 bases short, with 11 bases between. The CDR3 totals 13 residues. CDR1 is SGHTA and CDR2 is FQGNSA in the germline V gene. The CDR3 sequence is CASSPPEYTEAFF. The CDR3 DNA reads TGTGCCAGCAGTCCCCCCGAGTACACTGAAGCTTTCTTT.

The genes are TRBV7-8 and TRBJ2-6; D ambiguous. The CDR3 length is 15 residues. Trimming removed 1 base at V and 0 bases at J, with 4 bases between. CDR1 and CDR2 (germline): SGHVS, FQNEAQ. In nucleotides, the CDR3 is TGTGCCAGCAGCTTAGGAGGCTCTGGGGCCAACGTCCTGACTTTC. The encoded protein is CASSLGGSGANVLTF.

This clone was found a few times. The chain links TRBV30 to TRBJ2-2; D unclear. V was clipped by 3 bases and J by 4 bases, with 9 bases between them. There are 13 residues in the CDR3. Germline lookup yields CDR1 GTSNPN and CDR2 SVGIG (reference sequence). CDR3 DNA sequence: TGTGCCTGGAGCCCTGGGCCCACCGGGGAGCTGTTTTTT. Protein: CAWSPGPTGELFF.

This chain links TRBV2 with TRBJ1-4, with D uncertain. This CDR3 is built from 10 residues. Trimming removed 6 bases from V and 5 bases from J, with 1 base in between. CDR1 SNHLY and CDR2 FYNNEI come from the germline V gene. CDR3 bases: TGTGCCAGCAGGAATGAAAAACTGTTTTTT. This sequence encodes CASRNEKLFF.

This clone was observed a few times. V is TRBV20-1 and J is TRBJ1-2, with D hard to call. There are 11 residues in the CDR3. CDR1 DFQATT and CDR2 SNEGSKA come from the germline V gene (reference sequence). Trimming stripped 6 bases from V and 8 bases from J, with 13 bases between. The CDR3 sequence is CSAPTQEGYTF. Here the CDR3 DNA reads TGCAGTGCCCCGACCCAGGAGGGCTACACCTTC.

V is TRBV27 and J is TRBJ1-1; D call uncertain. The CDR3 totals 13 residues. V lost 4 bases, J lost 5 bases, and 11 bases lay in between. Germline V CDR1 and CDR2: MNHEY, SMNVEV (reference sequence). DNA for the CDR3: TGTGCCAGCAGTTCTTGGACGGGGACTGAAGCTTTCTTT. Residues: CASSSWTGTEAFF.

The chain joins TRBV6-1 to TRBJ1-5, with D unresolved. This CDR3 spans 13 amino acids. V was pared by 8 bases and J by 7 bases, with 15 bases between. Germline loops: CDR1 MNHNS, CDR2 SASEGT. CDR3 coding DNA: TGTGCCAGCTTAGGGAAGGGTGGACAGCCCCAGCATTTT. This codes for CASLGKGGQPQHF.

V gene TRBV21-1 combines with J gene TRBJ2-7. TRBV21-1 is deemed a pseudogene. This CDR3 spans 16 amino acids. The CDR3 sequence: CASSKRGRDDSYEQYF. CDR3 nucleotides: TGTGCCAGCAGCAAAAGAGGCAGGGACGACTCCTACGAGCAGTACTTC.

This sequence joins TRBV5-1 and TRBJ2-3, with TRBD1 matching over 8 bases. CDR3 size: 15 residues. Looked up from germline, CDR1 is SGHRS and CDR2 is YFSETQ. V was pared by 4 bases and J by 1 base, with 5 bases of the junction left unmatched. CDR3 residues: CASSLDRARTDTQYF. CDR3 sequence (DNA): TGCGCCAGCAGCCTGGACAGGGCCCGCACAGATACGCAGTATTTT.

V is TRBV20-1 and J is TRBJ1-1, with D unresolved. The CDR3 spans 11 residues. Germline V gene data show CDR1 as DFQATT and CDR2 as SNEGSKA (reference sequence). The CDR3 region has the DNA TGCAGCGGAGGGAGGGAAACTGAAGCTTTCTTT. Translating it yields CSGGRETEAFF.

The CDR3 bases are TGTGCTAGTGCACGGGGGGGTTGGGCAGATACGCAGTATTTT. As protein: CASARGGWADTQYF. The V call is TRBV12-5, the J call TRBJ2-3; 8 positions agree with TRBD2. After removal of 7 bases from V and 4 bases from J, the junction contained 7 bases not matched to a gene. Germline lookup yields CDR1 LGHNT and CDR2 FRNRAP. The CDR3 is 14 residues long.

This clone was seen a few times. This rearrangement joins TRBV28 to TRBJ2-7, with 10 bases lining up with TRBD1. The CDR3 totals 14 residues. Germline-derived CDR1 and CDR2 are MDHEN and SYDVKM. Germline trimming cut 7 bases from V and 5 bases from J; bases unmatched to any gene: 8. CDR3 sequence reads: CASTSGTGAHEQYF. Written as DNA, the CDR3 is TGTGCCAGCACCTCCGGGACAGGGGCCCACGAGCAGTACTTC.

This clone was seen a handful of times. The gene calls are TRBV11-2 and TRBJ2-1; a weak D match, TRBD1 (6 bases). The CDR3 runs 16 residues. CDR1 is SGHAT, CDR2 FQNNGV, per germline. V lost 5 bases to trimming and J lost 8 bases, with 22 bases between them. This CDR3 is CASSPSHRTVIDEQFF. The CDR3 DNA is TGTGCCAGCAGCCCCTCCCATCGGACAGTAATAGATGAGCAGTTCTTC.

The chain joins TRBV6-5 to TRBJ1-1; a weak D match, TRBD1 (6 bases). Deletions cut 7 bases from V and 4 bases from J, with 7 bases between. Germline CDR1 MNHEY, CDR2 SVGAGI. This CDR3 is built from 11 residues. Here the CDR3 DNA reads TGTGCCAGCATCAGGGGCACTGAAGCTTTCTTT. It specifies CASIRGTEAFF.

DNA for the CDR3: TGTGCCAGCAGCTCAGGCTCGGCCCGCTCCTACGAGCAGTACTTC. Protein: CASSSGSARSYEQYF. The chain uses TRBV6-6 and TRBJ2-7; D ambiguous. This CDR3 is 15 amino acids long. V was cut by 6 bases and J by 0 bases, with 15 bases left in between. From germline, CDR1 is MNHNY and CDR2 SVGAGI (reference sequence).